This record looks at one T cell receptor (beta chain) sequence and its context. The antigen is undetermined. This specimen belongs to a study of T-cell memory formation after mild COVID-19. Germline assignment: CDR1 SGHVS and CDR2 FQNEAQ. CDR3 length: 16 residues. V was clipped by 5 bases and J by 1 base; unmatched bases: 7. TCRdb processed the 5' RACE reads anew with MiXCR; each CDR3 protein has one entry. Of about 210,000 distinct CDR3 sequences in the sample, around 27% were seen once. Broader study findings: Several responding clones turned up in pre-infection memory, indicating that cross-reactive memory may have taken part. Clones contracting across day 15 to 85 had a balanced CD4/CD8 profile; later expanding clones leaned CD4+. Second-wave clones that peaked on day 37 lacked confirmed SARS-CoV-2 specificity.

The source is an adult woman who had mild COVID-19 (a few samples of this study predate the infection). Cell type and time point are not known. Sample: PBMCs or a T cell subset sorted from them (not recorded which). The J gene is TRBJ1-4, the V gene TRBV7-8; TRBD1 aligns across 7 bases. The CDR3 protein is CASSPDRVGTNEKLFF. As DNA, the CDR3 is TGTGCCAGCAGCCCCGACAGGGTGGGAACTAATGAAAAACTGTTTTTT.